The clone carrying this TCR beta chain has more than one count but fewer than ten. This specimen comes from a study of identical twins. The CDR3 runs to 13 residues. Per germline, CDR1 DFQATT and CDR2 SNEGSKA (reference sequence). The V gene lost 6 bases and the J gene lost 4 bases, with 15 bases spanning the gap. One entry per CDR3 protein, called by TCRdb with MiXCR from the 5' RACE reads. The sample carries 1,800,000 or so distinct CDR3 sequences, around a third recorded once. Source material: cord blood. The rearrangement uses TRBV20-1 and TRBJ1-1; tentative D call: TRBD1 (6 bases). The source of this sequence is a newborn girl in good health. The CDR3 DNA follows: TGCAGTGCCCTACCACAGGGTCCCACTGAAGCTTTCTTT. Translation gives CSALPQGPTEAFF.